This record concerns one T cell receptor beta chain sequence. In Seattle, patients joined the study during active infection and were tracked longitudinally. Germline V gives CDR1 MNHEY, CDR2 SMNVEV (reference sequence). Trimming stripped 2 bases from V and 0 bases from J, with 5 bases between. The CDR3 contains 15 residues. This entry comes from a study of blood T cell repertoires in COVID-19. Study-level background: Samples representing acute and convalescent COVID-19 were sourced from the United States, Italy and Spain. PBMCs, B-cell-depleted T cells, or T cells provided the cDNA or gDNA that made up the material.

In the original processing: Researchers report that nucleated cell counts were estimated from reference gene primer amplification. This table comes from immunoSEQ multiplex PCR, and its TCRdb copy is limited to in-frame clones, with some not included. The V and J calls and the clone size are those of that table, but D and trimming were determined from the DNA. The sample has under 550,000 clones, around 90% seen once. The rearrangement uses TRBV27 and TRBJ2-6, with D tentatively TRBD2 (5 bases). Sequences were obtained from peripheral blood. The sequence was collected from a young man with COVID-19, enrolled during active disease. The chain's CDR3 is CASSLEGSGANVLTF. CDR3 DNA: TGTGCCAGCAGTTTAGAGGGCTCTGGGGCCAACGTCCTGACTTTC. Full variable domain (remainder filled in from reference TRBV27 and TRBJ2-6): EAQVTQNPRYLITVTGKKLTVTCSQNMNHEYMSWYRQDPGLGLRQIYYSMNVEVTDKGDVPEGYKVSRKEKRNFPLILESPSPNQTSLYFCASSLEGSGANVLTFGAGSRLTVL.